This TCR beta chain was identified in a study of T cells in localized non-small cell lung cancer. Germline V gene sequence: CDR1 SNHLY, CDR2 FYNNEI. V lost 3 bases and J lost 5; bases outside the gene matches: 4. The CDR3 spans 14 residues. Notes on the study in general: Higher blood T cell density tracked longer overall survival.

Clones were sequenced by immunoSEQ multiplex PCR, and TCRdb holds only the in-frame ones, with some missing. Here the sample spans approximately 43,000 clones, about 85% being singletons. Points on this clone: Its antigen remains unidentified.

This sample comprised peripheral blood, obtained before any cancer treatment. V and J are TRBV2 and TRBJ2-5, with 9 bases lining up with TRBD2. The receptor was derived from a woman aged 18 to 55 with stage III lung adenocarcinoma. The CDR3, as DNA: TGTGCCAGCAGTGAGGGACTAGCTGGTGAGACCCAGTACTTC. Protein: CASSEGLAGETQYF. Based on the CDR3 plus reference TRBV2 and TRBJ2-5, the full variable domain is EPEVTQTPSHQVTQMGQEVILRCVPISNHLYFYWYRQILGQKVEFLVSFYNNEISEKSEIFDDQFSVERPDGSNFTLKIRSTKLEDSAMYFCASSEGLAGETQYFGPGTRLLVL.